These 23 T cell receptor beta chains were all obtained from the same sample, sequenced in a study of cytomegalovirus exposure and HLA in healthy donors. PCR employed 60 Vbeta and 13 Jbeta primers. Clones were read by immunoSEQ multiplex PCR, and TCRdb kept only the in-frame ones, dropping some. Here the sample spans under 130,000 clones, around three quarters being singletons. What was sequenced was PBMCs. The receptors were sampled from a young woman in good health and CMV-seropositive.

This chain joins TRBV2 and TRBJ2-4; possible D gene TRBD2, 5 bases. The germline V and J ends were trimmed by 8 bases and 3 bases, with 11 bases remaining between them. The CDR3 has 13 amino acids. The V gene's germline CDR1 is SNHLY and CDR2 FYNNEI. The CDR3 bases are TGTGCCAGCGTGACCGGAGGCAAAAACATTCAGTACTTC. Its translation is CASVTGGKNIQYF.

The table lists this clone with a count of one. The chain uses TRBV7-3 and TRBJ1-2; 9 bases match TRBD1. The CDR3 totals 14 residues. V gave up 3 bases and J gave up 4 bases; unmatched junction bases: 3. From germline, CDR1 is SGHTA and CDR2 FQGTGA. DNA for the CDR3: TGTGCCAGCAGCTTCGGACAGGGGCTCTATGGCTACACCTTC. This sequence encodes CASSFGQGLYGYTF.

J is TRBJ2-1 and V is TRBV19; 8 positions agree with TRBD1. This CDR3 spans 15 amino acids. Per the germline V gene, CDR1 is LNHDA and CDR2 is SQIVND (reference sequence). The trim removed 3 bases at V and 9 bases at J, leaving 10 bases unmatched. CDR3 protein: CASSMLQGVIGEQFF. CDR3 nucleotide sequence: TGTGCCAGTAGTATGCTACAGGGGGTCATCGGTGAGCAGTTCTTC.

The gene calls are TRBV5-1 and TRBJ1-1; D uncertain. Germline assignment: CDR1 SGHRS and CDR2 YFSETQ. This CDR3 is built from 16 residues. Trimming took 4 bases from V and 2 from J, leaving 18 bases between them. This CDR3 is CASSPDTLRGNTEAFF. Here the CDR3 DNA reads TGCGCCAGCAGCCCCGATACCCTGCGGGGAAACACTGAAGCTTTCTTT. The full variable domain, with the rest looked up from reference TRBV5-1 and TRBJ1-1, is KAGVTQTPRYLIKTRGQQVTLSCSPISGHRSVSWYQQTPGQGLQFLFEYFSETQRNKGNFPGRFSGRQFSNSRSEMNVSTLELGDSALYLCASSPDTLRGNTEAFFGQGTRLTVV.

This clone appeared once. The chain joins TRBV5-4 to TRBJ1-2; the D gene is possibly TRBD1 (5 bases). The V gene lost 4 bases and the J gene lost 1 base, with 8 bases spanning the gap. This CDR3 is built from 13 residues. Germline CDR1 and CDR2: SGHNT and YYREEE (reference sequence). The DNA of the CDR3 is TGTGCCAGCAGCCCACAGGATAACTATGGCTACACCTTC. Its protein product is CASSPQDNYGYTF.

The rearrangement joins TRBV5-3 to TRBJ1-2; D may be TRBD1 (6 bases). TRBV5-3 is annotated as an ORF whose role is uncertain. The CDR3 is 15 residues long. Trimming shortened V by 0 bases and J by 8 bases, and 17 bases separated the two germline ends. As DNA, the CDR3 is TGTGCCAGAAGCTTGGGACAGGTTAGAAAGTGCGGCTACACCTTC. This translates into CARSLGQVRKCGYTF.

The chain carries TRBV2 and TRBJ2-7; TRBD2 is a possible D gene (5 bases). There are 11 residues in the CDR3. Germline V lookup: CDR1 SNHLY, CDR2 FYNNEI. Trimming removed 11 bases at V and 3 bases at J, with 11 bases between. The CDR3 loop is CAARGVYEQYF. CDR3 DNA sequence: TGTGCCGCCCGGGGTGTCTACGAGCAGTACTTC.

This clone came up a few times. The gene calls are TRBV6-6 and TRBJ1-1; D unresolved. CDR1 and CDR2 (germline): MNHNY, SVGAGI (reference sequence). The V gene lost 2 bases and the J gene lost 4 bases, with 11 bases spanning the gap. CDR3 length equals 14 residues. The DNA of the CDR3 is TGTGCCAGCAGTTACGTTAGGCGAGGCACTGAAGCTTTCTTT. Protein product: CASSYVRRGTEAFF.

The gene calls are TRBV5-6 and TRBJ2-1; tentative D call: TRBD1 (6 bases). Trimming took off 4 bases at V and 6 bases at J, with 17 bases between the two ends. From germline, CDR1 is SGHDT and CDR2 YYEEEE. This CDR3 contains 15 residues. The CDR3, as DNA: TGTGCCAGCAGCGCCCCAGGTAGGGGGTCCAATGAGCAGTTCTTC. It yields the protein CASSAPGRGSNEQFF.

This chain uses TRBV6-5 with TRBJ2-7, with D tentatively TRBD1 (6 bases). Germline CDR1 is MNHEY and CDR2 is SVGAGI. CDR3 length: 14 amino acids. V lost 7 bases and J 2 bases, leaving 15 bases between the germline ends. CDR3 sequence reads: CASTPGDGTYEQYF. The CDR3 DNA reads TGTGCCAGCACCCCAGGGGACGGAACCTACGAGCAGTACTTC.

The chain recombines TRBV9 with TRBJ1-6; 9 nucleotides align to TRBD1. Per the germline V gene, CDR1 is SGDLS and CDR2 is YYNGEE. The CDR3 extends over 15 amino acids. V trimming: 4 bases; J trimming: 10 bases; junction bases outside the gene matches: 9. The CDR3 DNA is TGTGCCAGCAGCCAAGTGGGACAGGGAGGATCACCCCTCCACTTT. It translates to CASSQVGQGGSPLHF.

The chain employs TRBV6-5 and TRBJ2-7; 7 positions match TRBD2. The CDR3 length is 14 residues. The trim removed 7 bases at V and 7 bases at J, leaving 13 bases unmatched. The V gene's germline CDR1 is MNHEY and CDR2 SVGAGI. DNA for the CDR3: TGTGCCAGCACCCGGCCGGGTGGGGGGGGAGAGCAGTACTTC. As protein: CASTRPGGGGEQYF.

The V gene is TRBV19, the J gene TRBJ2-1, with a tentative D call TRBD1 (6 bases). The germline gives CDR1 LNHDA, CDR2 SQIVND (reference sequence). CDR3 size: 15 residues. Deletions cut 3 bases from V and 2 bases from J, with 11 bases between. CDR3 amino acids: CASSIYRAAYNEQFF. For the CDR3, the DNA is TGTGCCAGTAGTATCTACAGGGCGGCCTACAATGAGCAGTTCTTC.

V and J are TRBV9 and TRBJ2-1, with 10 nucleotides matching TRBD1. The V segment lost 4 bases and the J segment 5 bases; nucleotides outside the gene matches: 9. CDR3 size: 16 residues. The germline CDR1 and CDR2 sequences are SGDLS and YYNGEE. CDR3 coding DNA: TGTGCCAGCAGCTCACCCCGGGACAGGGGTGACAATGAGCAGTTCTTC. Amino acids: CASSSPRDRGDNEQFF.

This clone was recorded a few times. The rearrangement joins TRBV6-5 to TRBJ2-1, with 10 bases identical to TRBD1. Looked up from germline, CDR1 is MNHEY and CDR2 is SVGAGI. This CDR3 is 13 amino acids long. The junction had 6 bases not matched to a gene; V was cut back by 10 bases and J by 6 bases. In DNA form, the CDR3 reads TGTGCCACCACCGGGACAGGGGTCAATGAGCAGTTCTTC. Encoded protein: CATTGTGVNEQFF.

The CDR3 loop is CASSSRTSGRALSDTQYF. CDR3 DNA sequence: TGTGCCAGCAGCTCCAGGACTAGCGGGAGGGCCCTATCAGATACGCAGTATTTT. The chain recombines TRBV5-4 with TRBJ2-3; 15 nucleotides align to TRBD2. The germline gives CDR1 SGHNT, CDR2 YYREEE (reference sequence). The V segment lost 3 bases and the J segment 4 bases; nucleotides outside the gene matches: 9. The CDR3 has 18 amino acids.

The chain links TRBV7-6 to TRBJ2-2; TRBD1 aligns across 9 bases. Per the germline V gene, CDR1 is SGHVS and CDR2 is FNYEAQ. The V gene end was trimmed by 8 bases and the J gene end by 4 bases; junction bases not matched to a gene: 8. CDR3 size: 15 residues. Written as DNA, the CDR3 is TGTGCCAGCCTGCCGGGACAGGGTGCCACCGGGGAGCTGTTTTTT. As protein: CASLPGQGATGELFF.

The V and J genes are TRBV7-2 and TRBJ2-7, with D uncertain. V was clipped by 5 bases and J by 6 bases, with 11 bases between them. Germline loops: CDR1 SGHTA, CDR2 FQGNSA. The CDR3 consists of 12 residues. CDR3 in DNA: TGTGCCAGCAGCGCTAGTTCCGGCGAGCAGTACTTC. As protein: CASSASSGEQYF.

CDR3 sequence reads: CASSSSGSGYNEQFF. For the CDR3, the DNA is TGTGCCAGCAGCTCTAGCGGGAGTGGCTACAATGAGCAGTTCTTC. The V call is TRBV7-9, the J call TRBJ2-1; TRBD2 matches at 10 bases. The trim removed 4 bases at V and 3 bases at J, leaving 3 bases unmatched. CDR1 and CDR2 (germline): SEHNR, FQNEAQ (reference sequence). CDR3 length equals 15 residues. The full variable domain, completed using reference TRBV7-9 and TRBJ2-1, is DTGVSQNPRHKITKRGQNVTFRCDPISEHNRLYWYRQTLGQGPEFLTYFQNEAQLEKSRLLSDRFSAERPKGSFSTLEIQRTEQGDSAMYLCASSSSGSGYNEQFFGPGTRLTVL.

This sequence joins TRBV4-1 and TRBJ2-7; 7 bases are a match to TRBD2. The CDR3 totals 16 residues. Germline-derived CDR1 and CDR2 are MGHRA and YSYEKL. Trimming took 0 bases from V and 4 from J; bases not matched to a gene: 9. The CDR3 sequence: CASSQDGAGAGYEQYF. Here the CDR3 DNA reads TGCGCCAGCAGCCAAGATGGAGCAGGAGCGGGATACGAGCAGTACTTC.

CDR3 residues: CASSAPVRGKTEAFF. The CDR3 nucleotides are TGTGCCAGCAGCGCACCCGTCAGGGGAAAAACTGAAGCTTTCTTT. The V call is TRBV5-6, the J call TRBJ1-1, with TRBD1 as a possible D gene (6 bases). Germline lookup yields CDR1 SGHDT and CDR2 YYEEEE. The germline V and J ends were trimmed by 4 bases and 5 bases, with 18 bases remaining between them. The length of the CDR3 is 15 residues.

The chain carries TRBV7-9 and TRBJ1-2; no firm D call. This CDR3 has 14 residues. Per the germline V gene, CDR1 is SEHNR and CDR2 is FQNEAQ (reference sequence). The ends were cut back, 5 bases at V and 4 bases at J, with 14 bases in the middle. The CDR3 bases are TGTGCCAGCAGCAGCCAGGATTTACCCTATGGCTACACCTTC. This encodes CASSSQDLPYGYTF. The full variable domain, in which reference TRBV7-9 and TRBJ1-2 provide the parts outside the CDR3, is DTGVSQNPRHKITKRGQNVTFRCDPISEHNRLYWYRQTLGQGPEFLTYFQNEAQLEKSRLLSDRFSAERPKGSFSTLEIQRTEQGDSAMYLCASSSQDLPYGYTFGSGTRLTVV.

V gene TRBV6-5 combines with J gene TRBJ2-5; tentative D call: TRBD1 (5 bases). CDR1 is MNHEY, CDR2 SVGAGI, per germline. There are 12 residues in the CDR3. The V gene lost 6 bases and the J gene lost 5 bases, with 10 bases spanning the gap. The CDR3, as DNA: TGTGCCAGCAGGACCTCAGGGGAGACCCAGTACTTC. Encoded protein: CASRTSGETQYF.